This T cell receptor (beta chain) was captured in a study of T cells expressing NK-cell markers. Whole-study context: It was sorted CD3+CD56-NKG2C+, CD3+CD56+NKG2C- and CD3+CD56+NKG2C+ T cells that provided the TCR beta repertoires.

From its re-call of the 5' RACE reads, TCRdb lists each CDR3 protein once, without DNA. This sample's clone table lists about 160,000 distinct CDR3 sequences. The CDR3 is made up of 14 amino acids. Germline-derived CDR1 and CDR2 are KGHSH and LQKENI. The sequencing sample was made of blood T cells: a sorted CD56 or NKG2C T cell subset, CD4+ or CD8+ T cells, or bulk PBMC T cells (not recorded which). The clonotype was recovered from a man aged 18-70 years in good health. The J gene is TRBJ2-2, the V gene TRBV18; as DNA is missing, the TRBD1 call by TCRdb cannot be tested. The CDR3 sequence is CASSPGTGTGELFF.